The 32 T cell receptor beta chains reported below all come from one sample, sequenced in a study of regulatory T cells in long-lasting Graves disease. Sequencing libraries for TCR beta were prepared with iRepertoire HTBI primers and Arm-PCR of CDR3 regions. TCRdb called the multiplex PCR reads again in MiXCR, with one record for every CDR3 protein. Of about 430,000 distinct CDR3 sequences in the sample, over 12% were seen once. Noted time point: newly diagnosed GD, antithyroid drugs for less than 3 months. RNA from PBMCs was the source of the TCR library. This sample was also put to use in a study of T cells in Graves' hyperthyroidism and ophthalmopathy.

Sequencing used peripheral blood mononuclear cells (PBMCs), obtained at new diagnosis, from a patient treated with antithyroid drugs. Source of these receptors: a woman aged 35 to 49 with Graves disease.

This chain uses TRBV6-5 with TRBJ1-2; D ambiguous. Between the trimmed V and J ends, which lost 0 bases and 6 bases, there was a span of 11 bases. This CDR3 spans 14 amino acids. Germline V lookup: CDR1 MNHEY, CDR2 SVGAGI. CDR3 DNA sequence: TGTGCCAGCAGTTACTCCAGGACGGAGAATGGCTACACCTTC. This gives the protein CASSYSRTENGYTF.

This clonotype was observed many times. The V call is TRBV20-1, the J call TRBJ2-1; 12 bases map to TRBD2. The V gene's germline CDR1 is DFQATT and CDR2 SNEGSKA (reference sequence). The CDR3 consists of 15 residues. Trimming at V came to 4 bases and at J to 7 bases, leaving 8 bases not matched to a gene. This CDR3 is CSAIRGTSGLNEQFF. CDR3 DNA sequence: TGCAGTGCTATTCGCGGGACTAGCGGGCTGAATGAGCAGTTCTTC.

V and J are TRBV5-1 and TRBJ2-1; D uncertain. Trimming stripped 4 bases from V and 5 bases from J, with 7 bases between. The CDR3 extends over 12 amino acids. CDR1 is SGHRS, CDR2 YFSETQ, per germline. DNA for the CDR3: TGCGCCAGCAGCAAGGAGAACAATGAGCAGTTCTTC. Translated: CASSKENNEQFF. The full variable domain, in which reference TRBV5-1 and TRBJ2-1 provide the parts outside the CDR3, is KAGVTQTPRYLIKTRGQQVTLSCSPISGHRSVSWYQQTPGQGLQFLFEYFSETQRNKGNFPGRFSGRQFSNSRSEMNVSTLELGDSALYLCASSKENNEQFFGPGTRLTVL.

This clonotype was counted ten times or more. This CDR3 is CASSVSDNQPQHF. Here the CDR3 DNA reads TGTGCCAGCAGCGTCTCGGACAATCAGCCCCAGCATTTT. The rearrangement links TRBV9 to TRBJ1-5; the D is unclear. Trimming shortened V by 2 bases and J by 3 bases, and 6 bases separated the two germline ends. Germline lookup yields CDR1 SGDLS and CDR2 YYNGEE. This CDR3 comprises 13 residues.

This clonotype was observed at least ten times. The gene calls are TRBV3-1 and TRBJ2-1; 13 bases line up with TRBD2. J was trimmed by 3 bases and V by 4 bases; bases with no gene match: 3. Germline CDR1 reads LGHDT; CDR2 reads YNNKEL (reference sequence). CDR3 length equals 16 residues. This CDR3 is CASSLGTSGVYNEQFF. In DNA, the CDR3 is TGTGCCAGCAGCCTCGGGACTAGCGGGGTCTACAATGAGCAGTTCTTC.

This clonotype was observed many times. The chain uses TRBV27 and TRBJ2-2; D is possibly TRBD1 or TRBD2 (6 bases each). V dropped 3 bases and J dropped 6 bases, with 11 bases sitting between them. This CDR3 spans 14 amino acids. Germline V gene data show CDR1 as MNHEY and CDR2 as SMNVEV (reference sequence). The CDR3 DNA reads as TGTGCCAGCAGTTTGGGGGGCAGCGCCGGGGAGCTGTTTTTT. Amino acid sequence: CASSLGGSAGELFF.

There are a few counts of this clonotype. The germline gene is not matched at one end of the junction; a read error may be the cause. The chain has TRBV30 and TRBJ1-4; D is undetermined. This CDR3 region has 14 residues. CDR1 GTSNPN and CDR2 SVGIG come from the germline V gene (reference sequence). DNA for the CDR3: TGTACCTGGAGACTACCCGGGTTTAATGAAAAACTGTTTTTT. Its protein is CTWRLPGFNEKLFF.

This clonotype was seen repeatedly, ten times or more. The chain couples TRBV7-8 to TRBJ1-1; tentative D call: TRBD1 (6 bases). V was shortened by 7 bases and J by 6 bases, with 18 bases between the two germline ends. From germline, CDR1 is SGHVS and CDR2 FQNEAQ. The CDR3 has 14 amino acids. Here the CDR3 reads CASNPNRVGAEAFF. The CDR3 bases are TGTGCCAGCAACCCAAACAGGGTCGGGGCTGAAGCTTTCTTT. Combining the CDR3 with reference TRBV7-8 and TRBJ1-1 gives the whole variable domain GAGVSQSPRYKVAKRGQDVALRCDPISGHVSLFWYQQALGQGPEFLTYFQNEAQLDKSGLPSDRFFAERPEGSVSTLKIQRTQQEDSAVYLCASNPNRVGAEAFFGQGTRLTVV.

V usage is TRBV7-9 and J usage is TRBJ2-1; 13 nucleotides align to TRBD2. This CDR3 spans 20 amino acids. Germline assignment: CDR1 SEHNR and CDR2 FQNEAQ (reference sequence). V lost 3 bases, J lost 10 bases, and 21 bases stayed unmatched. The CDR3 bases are TGTGCCAGCAGCTTGTGGGCCCGGGGACTAGCGGGGAACAGACGGGGCGAGCAGTTCTTC. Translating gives CASSLWARGLAGNRRGEQFF.

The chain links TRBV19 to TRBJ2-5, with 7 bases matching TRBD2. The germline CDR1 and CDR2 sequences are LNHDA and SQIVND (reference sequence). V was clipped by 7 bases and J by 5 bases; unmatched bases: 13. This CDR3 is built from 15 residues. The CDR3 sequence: CASKSGGLPGETQYF. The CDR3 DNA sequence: TGTGCCAGTAAATCTGGGGGACTACCTGGGGAGACCCAGTACTTC.

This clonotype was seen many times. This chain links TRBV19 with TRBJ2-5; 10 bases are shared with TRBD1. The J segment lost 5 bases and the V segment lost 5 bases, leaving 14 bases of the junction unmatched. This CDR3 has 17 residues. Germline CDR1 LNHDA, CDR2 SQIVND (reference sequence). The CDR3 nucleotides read TGTGCCAGTAGTCCTCGACAGGGGGCGTTTCTGTCGGAGACCCAGTACTTC. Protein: CASSPRQGAFLSETQYF.

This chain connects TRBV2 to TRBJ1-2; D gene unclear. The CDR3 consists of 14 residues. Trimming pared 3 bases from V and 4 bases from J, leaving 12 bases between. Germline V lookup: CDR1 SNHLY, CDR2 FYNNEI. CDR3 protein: CASSDRIESYGYTF. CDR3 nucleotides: TGTGCCAGCAGTGACCGTATCGAATCCTATGGCTACACCTTC.

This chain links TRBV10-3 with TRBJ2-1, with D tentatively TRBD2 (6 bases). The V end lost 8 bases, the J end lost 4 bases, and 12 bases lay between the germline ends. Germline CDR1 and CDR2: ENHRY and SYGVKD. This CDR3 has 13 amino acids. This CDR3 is CAIRGGPYNEQFF. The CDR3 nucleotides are TGTGCCATCCGGGGAGGACCGTACAATGAGCAGTTCTTC.

The CDR3 is CSARGTGPNYGYTF. The CDR3 region has the DNA TGCAGTGCTAGAGGGACAGGGCCTAACTATGGCTACACCTTC. V and J are TRBV20-1 and TRBJ1-2; 8 bases map to TRBD1. V dropped 1 base and J dropped 0; count of bases not matched to a gene: 1. CDR1 and CDR2 from the germline V gene are DFQATT and SNEGSKA (reference sequence). This CDR3 has 14 residues.

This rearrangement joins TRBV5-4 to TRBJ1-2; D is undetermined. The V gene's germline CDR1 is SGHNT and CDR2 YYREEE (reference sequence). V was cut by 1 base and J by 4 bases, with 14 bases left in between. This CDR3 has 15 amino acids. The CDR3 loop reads CASSLKGSGPYGYTF. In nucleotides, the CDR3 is TGTGCCAGCAGCTTGAAGGGATCTGGTCCCTATGGCTACACCTTC.

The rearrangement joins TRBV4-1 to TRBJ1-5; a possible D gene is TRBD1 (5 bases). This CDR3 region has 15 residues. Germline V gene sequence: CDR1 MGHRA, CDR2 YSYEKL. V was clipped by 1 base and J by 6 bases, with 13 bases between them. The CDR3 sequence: CASSQGPGLGQPQHF. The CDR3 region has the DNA TGCGCCAGCAGCCAAGGACCAGGGTTGGGTCAGCCCCAGCATTTT.

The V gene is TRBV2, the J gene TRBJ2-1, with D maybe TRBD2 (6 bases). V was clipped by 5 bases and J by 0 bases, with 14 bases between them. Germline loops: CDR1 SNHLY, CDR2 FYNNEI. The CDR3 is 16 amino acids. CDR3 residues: CASSLSGGSSYNEQFF. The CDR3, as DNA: TGTGCCAGCAGTTTATCTGGGGGGAGCTCCTACAATGAGCAGTTCTTC.

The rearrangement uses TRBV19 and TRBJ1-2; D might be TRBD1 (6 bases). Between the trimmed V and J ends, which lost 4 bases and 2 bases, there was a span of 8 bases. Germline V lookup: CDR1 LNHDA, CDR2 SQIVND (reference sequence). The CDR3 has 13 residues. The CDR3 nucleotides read TGTGCCAGTAGTAAGGGGGGGAACTATGGCTACACCTTC. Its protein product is CASSKGGNYGYTF.

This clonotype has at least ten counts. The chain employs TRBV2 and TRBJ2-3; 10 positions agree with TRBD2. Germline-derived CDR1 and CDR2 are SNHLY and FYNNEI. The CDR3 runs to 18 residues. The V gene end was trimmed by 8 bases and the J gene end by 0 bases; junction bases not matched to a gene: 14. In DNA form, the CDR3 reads TGTGCCAGCTCCTGGAAAGGTGGTAGCGGGGGGAGCACAGATACGCAGTATTTT. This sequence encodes CASSWKGGSGGSTDTQYF.

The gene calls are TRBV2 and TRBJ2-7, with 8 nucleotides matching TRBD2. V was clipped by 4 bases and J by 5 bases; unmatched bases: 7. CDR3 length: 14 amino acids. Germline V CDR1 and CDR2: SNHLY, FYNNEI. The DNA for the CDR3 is TGTGCCAGCAGTGGGCTAGCGGGTATACACGAGCAGTACTTC. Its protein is CASSGLAGIHEQYF.

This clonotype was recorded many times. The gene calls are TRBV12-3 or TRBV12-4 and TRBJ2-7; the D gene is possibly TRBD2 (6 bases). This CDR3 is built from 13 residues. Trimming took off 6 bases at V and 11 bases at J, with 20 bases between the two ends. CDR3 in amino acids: CASSSGGQAHEYF. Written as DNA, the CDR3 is TGTGCCAGCAGCTCAGGAGGGCAAGCCCATGAGTACTTC.

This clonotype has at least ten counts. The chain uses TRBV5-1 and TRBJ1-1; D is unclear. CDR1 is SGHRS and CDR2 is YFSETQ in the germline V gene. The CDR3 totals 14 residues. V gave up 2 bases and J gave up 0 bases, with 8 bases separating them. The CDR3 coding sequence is TGCGCCAGCAGCTTCGACGCCATGAACACTGAAGCTTTCTTT. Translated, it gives CASSFDAMNTEAFF.

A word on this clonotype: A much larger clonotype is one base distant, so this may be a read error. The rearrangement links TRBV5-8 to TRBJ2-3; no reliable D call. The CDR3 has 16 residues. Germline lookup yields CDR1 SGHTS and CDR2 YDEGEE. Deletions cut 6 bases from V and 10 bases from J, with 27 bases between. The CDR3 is CASNSKGGVVFPAQYF. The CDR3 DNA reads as TGTGCCAGCAACTCAAAAGGTGGTGTTGTATTTCCAGCGCAGTATTTT.

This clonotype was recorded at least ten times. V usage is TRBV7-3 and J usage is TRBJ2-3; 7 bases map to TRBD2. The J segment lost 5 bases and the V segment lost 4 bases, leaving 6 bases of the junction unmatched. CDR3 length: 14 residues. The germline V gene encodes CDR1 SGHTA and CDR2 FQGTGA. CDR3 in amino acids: CASSSGGLVDTQYF. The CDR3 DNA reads TGTGCCAGCAGCTCGGGGGGACTGGTAGATACGCAGTATTTT.

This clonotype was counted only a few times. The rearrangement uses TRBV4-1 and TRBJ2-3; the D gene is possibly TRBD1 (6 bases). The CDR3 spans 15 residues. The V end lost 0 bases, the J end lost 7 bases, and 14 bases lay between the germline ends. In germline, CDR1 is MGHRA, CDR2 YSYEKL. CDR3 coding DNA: TGCGCCAGCAGCCAAGATCAGGGGTGGGTTAATACGCAGTATTTT. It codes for CASSQDQGWVNTQYF.

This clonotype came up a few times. CDR3 in amino acids: CASSLPRTGKTETQYF. CDR3 sequence (DNA): TGTGCCAGCAGCTTACCCCGGACAGGGAAAACGGAGACCCAGTACTTC. The chain joins TRBV7-8 to TRBJ2-5; 8 bases map to TRBD1. Germline values: CDR1 SGHVS, CDR2 FQNEAQ. V lost 2 bases to trimming and J lost 5 bases; unmatched junction nucleotides: 10. The CDR3 spans 16 residues.

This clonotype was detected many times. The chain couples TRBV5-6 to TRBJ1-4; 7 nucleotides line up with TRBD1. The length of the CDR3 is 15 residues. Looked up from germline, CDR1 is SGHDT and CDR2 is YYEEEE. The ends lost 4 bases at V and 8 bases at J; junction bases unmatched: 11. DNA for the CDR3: TGTGCCAGCAGCCCACGGACAGGCAGCAGGGAAAAACTGTTTTTT. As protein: CASSPRTGSREKLFF.

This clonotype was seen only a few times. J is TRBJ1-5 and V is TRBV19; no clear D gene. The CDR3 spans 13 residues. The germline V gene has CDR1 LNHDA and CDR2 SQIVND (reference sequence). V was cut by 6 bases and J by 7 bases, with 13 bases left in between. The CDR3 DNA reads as TGTGCCAGTAGCGAACTGGGGAACCAGCCCCAGCATTTT. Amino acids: CASSELGNQPQHF.

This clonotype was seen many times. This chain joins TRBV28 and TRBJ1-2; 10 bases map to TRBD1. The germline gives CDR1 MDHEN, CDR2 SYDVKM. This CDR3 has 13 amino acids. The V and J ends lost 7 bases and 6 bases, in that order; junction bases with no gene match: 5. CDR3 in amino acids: CASNPDRGHGYTF. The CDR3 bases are TGTGCCAGCAACCCCGACAGGGGGCATGGCTACACCTTC.

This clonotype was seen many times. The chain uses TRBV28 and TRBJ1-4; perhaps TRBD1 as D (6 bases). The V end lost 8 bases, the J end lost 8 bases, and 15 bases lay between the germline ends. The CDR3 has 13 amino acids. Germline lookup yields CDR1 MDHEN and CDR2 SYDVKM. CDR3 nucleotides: TGTGCCAGCTTGGGGGGCGGGATAGAAAAACTGTTTTTT. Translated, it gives CASLGGGIEKLFF. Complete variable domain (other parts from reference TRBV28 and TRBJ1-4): DVKVTQSSRYLVKRTGEKVFLECVQDMDHENMFWYRQDPGLGLRLIYFSYDVKMKEKGDIPEGYSVSREKKERFSLILESASTNQTSMYLCASLGGGIEKLFFGSGTQLSVL.

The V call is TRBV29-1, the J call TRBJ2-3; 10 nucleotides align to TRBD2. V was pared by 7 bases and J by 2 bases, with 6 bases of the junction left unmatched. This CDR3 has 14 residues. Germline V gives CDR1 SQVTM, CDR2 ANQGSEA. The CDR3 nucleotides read TGCAGCGCCGGACTAGCGGAACCCACAGATACGCAGTATTTT. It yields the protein CSAGLAEPTDTQYF.

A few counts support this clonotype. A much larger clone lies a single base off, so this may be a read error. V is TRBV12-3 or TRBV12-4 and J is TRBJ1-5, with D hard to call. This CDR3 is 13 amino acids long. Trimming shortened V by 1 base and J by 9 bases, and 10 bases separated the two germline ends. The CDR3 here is CASSLGGHRPQHF. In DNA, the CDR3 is TGTGCCAGCAGTTTAGGAGGGCACCGGCCCCAGCATTTT.